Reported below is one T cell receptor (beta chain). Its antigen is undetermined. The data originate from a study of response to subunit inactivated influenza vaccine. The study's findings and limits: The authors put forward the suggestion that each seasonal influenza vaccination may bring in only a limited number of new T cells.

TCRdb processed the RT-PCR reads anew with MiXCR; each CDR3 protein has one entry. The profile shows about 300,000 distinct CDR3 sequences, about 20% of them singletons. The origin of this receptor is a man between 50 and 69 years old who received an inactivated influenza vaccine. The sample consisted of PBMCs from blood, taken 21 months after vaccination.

CDR3 residues: CASSPGASNQPQHF. In DNA form, the CDR3 reads TGTGCCAGTAGCCCAGGGGCTAGCAATCAGCCCCAGCATTTT. This rearrangement joins TRBV19 to TRBJ1-5, with D possibly TRBD1 on 6 matching bases. CDR3 length: 14 amino acids. The V end lost 6 bases, the J end lost 0 bases, and 9 bases lay between the germline ends. Germline assignment: CDR1 LNHDA and CDR2 SQIVND (reference sequence).